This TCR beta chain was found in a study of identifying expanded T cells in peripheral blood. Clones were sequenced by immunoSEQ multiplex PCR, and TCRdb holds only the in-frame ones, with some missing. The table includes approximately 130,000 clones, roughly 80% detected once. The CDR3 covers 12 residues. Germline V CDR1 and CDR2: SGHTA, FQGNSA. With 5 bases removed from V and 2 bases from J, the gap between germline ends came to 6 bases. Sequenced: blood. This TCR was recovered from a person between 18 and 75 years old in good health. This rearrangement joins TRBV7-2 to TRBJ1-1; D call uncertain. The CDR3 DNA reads TGTGCCAGCAGCCATTATAACACTGAAGCTTTCTTT. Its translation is CASSHYNTEAFF.